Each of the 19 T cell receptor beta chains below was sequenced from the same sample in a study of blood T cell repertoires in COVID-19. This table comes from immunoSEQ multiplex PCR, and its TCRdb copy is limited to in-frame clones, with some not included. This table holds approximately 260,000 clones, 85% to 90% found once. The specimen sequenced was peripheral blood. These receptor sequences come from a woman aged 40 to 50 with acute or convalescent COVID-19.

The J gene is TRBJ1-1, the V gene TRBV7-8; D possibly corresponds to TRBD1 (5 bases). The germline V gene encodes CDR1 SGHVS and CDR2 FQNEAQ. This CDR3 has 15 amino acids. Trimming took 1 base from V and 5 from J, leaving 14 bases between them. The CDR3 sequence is CASSLGGQGRTEAFF. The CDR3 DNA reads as TGTGCCAGCAGCTTAGGCGGCCAGGGTAGAACTGAAGCTTTCTTT.

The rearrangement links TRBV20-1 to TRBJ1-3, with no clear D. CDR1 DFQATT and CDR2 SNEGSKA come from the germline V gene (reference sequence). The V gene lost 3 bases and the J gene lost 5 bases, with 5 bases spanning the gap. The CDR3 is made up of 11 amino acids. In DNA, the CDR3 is TGCAGTGCTAGGTTAAGAAACACCATATATTTT. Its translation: CSARLRNTIYF.

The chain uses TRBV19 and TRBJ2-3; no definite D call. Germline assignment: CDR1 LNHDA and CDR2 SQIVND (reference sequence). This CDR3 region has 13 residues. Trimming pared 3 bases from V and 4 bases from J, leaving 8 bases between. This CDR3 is CASSINRADTQYF. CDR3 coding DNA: TGTGCCAGTAGTATCAATAGAGCAGATACGCAGTATTTT.

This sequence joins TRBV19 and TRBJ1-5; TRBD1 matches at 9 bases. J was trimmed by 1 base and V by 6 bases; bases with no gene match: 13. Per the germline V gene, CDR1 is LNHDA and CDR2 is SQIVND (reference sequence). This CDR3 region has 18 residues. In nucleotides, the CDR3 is TGTGCCAGTAGCCCCGACAGGGGGATCTCATTCAGCAATCAGCCCCAGCATTTT. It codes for CASSPDRGISFSNQPQHF.

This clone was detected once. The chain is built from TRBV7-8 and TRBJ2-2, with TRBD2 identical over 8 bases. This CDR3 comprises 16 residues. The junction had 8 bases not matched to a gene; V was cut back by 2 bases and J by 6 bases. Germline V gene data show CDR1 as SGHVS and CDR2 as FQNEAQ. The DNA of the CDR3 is TGTGCCAGCAGCTTAAGGGGGTTTAGCGGGGCCGGGGAGCTGTTTTTT. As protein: CASSLRGFSGAGELFF.

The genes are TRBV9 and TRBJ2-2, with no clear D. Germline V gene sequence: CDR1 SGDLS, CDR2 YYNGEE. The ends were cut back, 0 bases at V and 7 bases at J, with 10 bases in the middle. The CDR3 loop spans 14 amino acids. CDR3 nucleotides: TGTGCCAGCAGCGTAGTATGGCGCGGCGGGGAGCTGTTTTTT. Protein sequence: CASSVVWRGGELFF.

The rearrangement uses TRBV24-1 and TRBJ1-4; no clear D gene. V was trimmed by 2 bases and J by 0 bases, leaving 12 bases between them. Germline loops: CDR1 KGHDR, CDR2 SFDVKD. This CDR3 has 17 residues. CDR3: CATSDCMDCATNEKLFF. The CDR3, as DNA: TGTGCCACCAGTGATTGCATGGACTGTGCAACTAATGAAAAACTGTTTTTT.

CDR3 in DNA: TGTGCCAGCAGCCACTGGTCCGGGGATGGCTACACCTTC. This encodes CASSHWSGDGYTF. The V call is TRBV13, the J call TRBJ1-2; D is undetermined. Trimming left V 5 bases short and J 6 bases short, with 13 bases between. Per germline, CDR1 PRHDT and CDR2 FYEKMQ (reference sequence). The CDR3 has 13 amino acids.

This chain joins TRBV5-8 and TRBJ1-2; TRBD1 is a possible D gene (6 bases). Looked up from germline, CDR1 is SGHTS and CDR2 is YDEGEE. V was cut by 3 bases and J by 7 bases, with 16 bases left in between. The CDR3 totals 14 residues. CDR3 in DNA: TGTGCCAGCAGCTGGAGGGGGGGGATGTTTGGCTACACCTTC. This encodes CASSWRGGMFGYTF.

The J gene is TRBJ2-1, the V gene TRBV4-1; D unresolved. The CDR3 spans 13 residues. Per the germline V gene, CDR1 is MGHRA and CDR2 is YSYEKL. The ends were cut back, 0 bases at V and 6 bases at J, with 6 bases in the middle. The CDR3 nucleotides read TGCGCCAGCAGCCAAGAAGGCGGCAATGAGCAGTTCTTC. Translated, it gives CASSQEGGNEQFF.

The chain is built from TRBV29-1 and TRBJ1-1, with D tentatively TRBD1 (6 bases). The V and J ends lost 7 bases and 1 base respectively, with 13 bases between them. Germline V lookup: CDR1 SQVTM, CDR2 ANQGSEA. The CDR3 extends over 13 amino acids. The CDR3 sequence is CSASGQPNTEAFF. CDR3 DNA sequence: TGCAGCGCCTCCGGACAGCCGAACACTGAAGCTTTCTTT. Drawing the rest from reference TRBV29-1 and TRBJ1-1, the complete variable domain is SAVISQKPSRDICQRGTSLTIQCQVDSQVTMMFWYRQQPGQSLTLIATANQGSEATYESGFVIDKFPISRPNLTFSTLTVSNMSPEDSSIYLCSASGQPNTEAFFGQGTRLTVV.

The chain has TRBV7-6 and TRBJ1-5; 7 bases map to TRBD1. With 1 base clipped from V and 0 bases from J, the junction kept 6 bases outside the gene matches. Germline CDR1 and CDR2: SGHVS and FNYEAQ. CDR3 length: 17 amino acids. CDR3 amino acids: CASSLGTGANSNQPQHF. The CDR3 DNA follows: TGTGCCAGCAGCTTAGGTACAGGGGCTAATAGCAATCAGCCCCAGCATTTT.

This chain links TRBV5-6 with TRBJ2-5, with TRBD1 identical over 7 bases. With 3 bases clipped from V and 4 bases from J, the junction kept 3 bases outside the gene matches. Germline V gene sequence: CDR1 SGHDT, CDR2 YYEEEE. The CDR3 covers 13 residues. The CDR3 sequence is CASSSGGPETQYF. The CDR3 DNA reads TGTGCCAGCAGCTCAGGGGGTCCAGAGACCCAGTACTTC.

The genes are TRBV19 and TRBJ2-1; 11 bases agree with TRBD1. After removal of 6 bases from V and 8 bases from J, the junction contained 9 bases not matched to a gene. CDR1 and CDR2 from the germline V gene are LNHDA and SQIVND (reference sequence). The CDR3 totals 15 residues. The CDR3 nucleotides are TGTGCCAGTAGACTACGGACAGGGGGCAATGATGAGCAGTTCTTC. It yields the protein CASRLRTGGNDEQFF.

CDR3 in DNA: TGCGCCAGCAGTGAAGGGCCACGAGGGAGTAAGAATGAGCAGTTCTTC. Its protein is CASSEGPRGSKNEQFF. V is TRBV10-1 and J is TRBJ2-1; a weak D match, TRBD2 (5 bases). The CDR3 runs to 16 residues. With 3 bases removed from V and 7 bases from J, the gap between germline ends came to 19 bases. Germline-derived CDR1 and CDR2 are WNHNN and SYGVQD (reference sequence).

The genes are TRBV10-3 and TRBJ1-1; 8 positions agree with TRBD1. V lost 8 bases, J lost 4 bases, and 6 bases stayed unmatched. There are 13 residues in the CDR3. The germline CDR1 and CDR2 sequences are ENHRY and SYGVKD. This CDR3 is CAIAPGGFTEAFF. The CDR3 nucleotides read TGTGCCATCGCTCCAGGGGGCTTCACTGAAGCTTTCTTT.

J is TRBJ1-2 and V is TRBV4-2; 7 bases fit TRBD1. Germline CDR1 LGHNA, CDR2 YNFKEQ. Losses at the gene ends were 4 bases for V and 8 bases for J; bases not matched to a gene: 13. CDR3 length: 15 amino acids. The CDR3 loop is CASSRLVDREEGYTF. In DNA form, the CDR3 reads TGTGCCAGCAGCCGCCTAGTTGACAGGGAGGAAGGCTACACCTTC.

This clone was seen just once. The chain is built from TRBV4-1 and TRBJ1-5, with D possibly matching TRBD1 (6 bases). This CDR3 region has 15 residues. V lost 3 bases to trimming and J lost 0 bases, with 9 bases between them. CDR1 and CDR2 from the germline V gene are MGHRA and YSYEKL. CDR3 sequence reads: CASSQTGNSNQPQHF. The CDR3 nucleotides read TGCGCCAGCAGCCAGACAGGTAATAGCAATCAGCCCCAGCATTTT.

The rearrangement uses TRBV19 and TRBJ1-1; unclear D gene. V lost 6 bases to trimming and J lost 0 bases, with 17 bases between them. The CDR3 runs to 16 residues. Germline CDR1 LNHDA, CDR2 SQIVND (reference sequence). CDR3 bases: TGTGCCAGTAGCCCTCGTCGTCTGCGCATGAACACTGAAGCTTTCTTT. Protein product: CASSPRRLRMNTEAFF.